Below, 13 T cell receptor beta chains from the same sample are listed, as sequenced in a study of OX40 agonist ivuxolimab in advanced cancers. TCRdb's copy holds only in-frame clones and misses some; the assay was immunoSEQ multiplex PCR. The table has under 70,000 clones, about nine tenths seen once. The source material was CD4+ or CD8+ T cells sorted from blood, sampled in a trial of the OX40 agonist ivuxolimab. The receptors here all came from an adult with an advanced solid tumor such as melanoma, head and neck, liver or kidney cancer.

This clone was observed once. CDR3 sequence (DNA): TGTGCCAGTAGACGGACAGGTACAGATTCACCCCTCCACTTT. This gives the protein CASRRTGTDSPLHF. The rearrangement joins TRBV19 to TRBJ1-6; 7 bases agree with TRBD1. The CDR3 spans 14 residues. Per the germline V gene, CDR1 is LNHDA and CDR2 is SQIVND (reference sequence). The V segment lost 6 bases and the J segment 8 bases; nucleotides outside the gene matches: 7.

V gene TRBV5-4 combines with J gene TRBJ2-7, with 9 positions matching TRBD1. The V gene end was trimmed by 4 bases and the J gene end by 6 bases; junction bases not matched to a gene: 2. The CDR3 is made up of 12 amino acids. Per the germline V gene, CDR1 is SGHNT and CDR2 is YYREEE (reference sequence). The DNA for the CDR3 is TGTGCCAGCAGCCAGACAGGGGGCGAGCAGTACTTC. Translated: CASSQTGGEQYF.

The chain recombines TRBV27 with TRBJ2-1, with a possible D match to TRBD2 (6 bases). Germline V lookup: CDR1 MNHEY, CDR2 SMNVEV (reference sequence). This CDR3 region has 14 residues. V was clipped by 7 bases and J by 6 bases, with 16 bases between them. The CDR3 DNA follows: TGTGCCAGCACCCCGAATCTAGCGCTCAATGAGCAGTTCTTC. Translating gives CASTPNLALNEQFF.

J is TRBJ2-5 and V is TRBV6-1, with D hard to call. V was trimmed by 5 bases and J by 7 bases, leaving 14 bases between them. The CDR3 is made up of 13 amino acids. CDR1 MNHNS and CDR2 SASEGT come from the germline V gene. Here the CDR3 reads CASSSLGSVTQYF. The CDR3 region has the DNA TGTGCCAGCAGTTCCCTAGGCTCGGTGACCCAGTACTTC.

This chain joins TRBV10-1 and TRBJ2-3; 12 bases agree with TRBD2. The CDR3 length is 16 residues. The junction had 7 bases not matched to a gene; V was cut back by 4 bases and J by 5 bases. Germline V lookup: CDR1 WNHNN, CDR2 SYGVQD (reference sequence). The CDR3 DNA reads TGCGCCAGCAGTGCGGCTAGCGGGAGGGCTGGAGATACGCAGTATTTT. Its protein product is CASSAASGRAGDTQYF.

There are a few counts of this clone. This sequence joins TRBV2 and TRBJ2-1, with 8 positions matching TRBD2. The CDR3 has 14 residues. Per the germline V gene, CDR1 is SNHLY and CDR2 is FYNNEI. V lost 4 bases and J lost 4; bases outside the gene matches: 3. The CDR3 protein is CASSGLASYNEQFF. Written as DNA, the CDR3 is TGTGCCAGCAGTGGACTAGCGAGTTACAATGAGCAGTTCTTC.

This clone was recorded only once. Other DNA sequences in the sample encode the same CDR3. V usage is TRBV5-1 and J usage is TRBJ2-5, with D uncertain. The CDR3 contains 11 residues. V was trimmed by 4 bases and J by 3 bases, leaving 4 bases between them. Germline values: CDR1 SGHRS, CDR2 YFSETQ. The CDR3 spells CASSLEETQYF. In nucleotides, the CDR3 is TGCGCCAGCAGCCTCGAAGAGACCCAGTACTTC.

The rearrangement joins TRBV2 to TRBJ2-3; D unclear. Trimming left V 3 bases short and J 0 bases short, with 4 bases between. CDR1 SNHLY and CDR2 FYNNEI come from the germline V gene. This CDR3 has 13 residues. The CDR3 sequence is CASSDSSTDTQYF. Written as DNA, the CDR3 is TGTGCCAGCAGTGATAGCAGCACAGATACGCAGTATTTT. The variable domain in full, completed from reference TRBV2 and TRBJ2-3, reads EPEVTQTPSHQVTQMGQEVILRCVPISNHLYFYWYRQILGQKVEFLVSFYNNEISEKSEIFDDQFSVERPDGSNFTLKIRSTKLEDSAMYFCASSDSSTDTQYFGPGTRLTVL.

The chain combines TRBV15 with TRBJ2-3; 10 bases agree with TRBD2. V shed 0 bases, J shed 3 bases, and the junction held 3 bases outside the gene matches. The germline V gene encodes CDR1 LNHNV and CDR2 YYDKDF (reference sequence). The CDR3 spans 16 residues. In nucleotides, the CDR3 is TGTGCCACCAGCAGAGATGCTAGCGGGAGTACAGATACGCAGTATTTT. It is translated as CATSRDASGSTDTQYF.

There are a few counts of this clone. V and J are TRBV6-5 and TRBJ1-2; 9 bases are a match to TRBD1. V lost 2 bases, J lost 6 bases, and 1 base stayed unmatched. The germline V gene encodes CDR1 MNHEY and CDR2 SVGAGI. The CDR3 extends over 13 amino acids. CDR3 region: CASSYRDRDGYTF. CDR3 DNA sequence: TGTGCCAGCAGTTACCGGGACAGGGATGGCTACACCTTC.

The V and J genes are TRBV28 and TRBJ2-3; 9 positions agree with TRBD2. The V gene's germline CDR1 is MDHEN and CDR2 SYDVKM. The CDR3 runs to 19 residues. V gave up 1 base and J gave up 5 bases; unmatched junction bases: 16. CDR3 sequence (DNA): TGTGCCAGCAGTTTATCCCGTACCTTTAGCGGGAGTGAAGTAGATACGCAGTATTTT. Protein sequence: CASSLSRTFSGSEVDTQYF.

The chain is built from TRBV5-4 and TRBJ1-2, with a weak D call TRBD1 (6 bases). V was clipped by 5 bases and J by 3 bases, with 8 bases between them. The CDR3 runs to 12 residues. Germline V gives CDR1 SGHNT, CDR2 YYREEE (reference sequence). The CDR3 nucleotides are TGTGCCAGCAGATCAGGGGACTATGGCTACACCTTC. This sequence encodes CASRSGDYGYTF.

V usage is TRBV19 and J usage is TRBJ1-1; D gene ambiguous. The CDR3 spans 12 residues. V was trimmed by 7 bases and J by 5 bases, leaving 11 bases between them. CDR1 and CDR2 from the germline V gene are LNHDA and SQIVND (reference sequence). The CDR3 spells CASNGDGTEAFF. The CDR3 DNA follows: TGTGCCAGTAATGGGGATGGGACTGAAGCTTTCTTT.